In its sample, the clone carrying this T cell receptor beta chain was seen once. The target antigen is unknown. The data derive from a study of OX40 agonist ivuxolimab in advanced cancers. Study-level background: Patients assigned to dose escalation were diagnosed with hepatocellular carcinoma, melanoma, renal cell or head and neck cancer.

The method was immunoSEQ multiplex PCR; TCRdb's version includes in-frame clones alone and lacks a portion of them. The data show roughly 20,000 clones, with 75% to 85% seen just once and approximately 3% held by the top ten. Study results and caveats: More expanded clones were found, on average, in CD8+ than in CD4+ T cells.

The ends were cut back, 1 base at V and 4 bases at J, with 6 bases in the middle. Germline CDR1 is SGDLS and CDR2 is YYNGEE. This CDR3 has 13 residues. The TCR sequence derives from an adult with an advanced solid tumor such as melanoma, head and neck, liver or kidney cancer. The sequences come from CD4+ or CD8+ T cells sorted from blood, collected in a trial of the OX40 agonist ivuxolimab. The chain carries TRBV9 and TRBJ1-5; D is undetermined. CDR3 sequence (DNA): TGTGCCAGCAGCGTAACCGGTAATCAGCCCCAGCATTTT. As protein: CASSVTGNQPQHF.